Each of the 16 T cell receptor beta chains below was sequenced from the same sample in a study of CD8 T cells in ankylosing spondylitis. MiXCR was run by TCRdb on the 5' RACE reads, yielding one entry per CDR3 protein. This repertoire shows 250,000 to 400,000 distinct CDR3 sequences, 11% found once; its top ten account for roughly 9.5%. Sequencing was carried out using blood, either unsorted or a sorted T cell fraction (not recorded which). The receptor set was obtained from a female donor with ankylosing spondylitis or in good health (not recorded which).

This clonotype was seen at least ten times. This chain connects TRBV5-1 to TRBJ1-2, with TRBD1 as a possible D gene (6 bases). The CDR3 has 16 amino acids. CDR1 SGHRS and CDR2 YFSETQ come from the germline V gene. Trimming removed 4 bases at V and 8 bases at J, with 24 bases between. The CDR3 reads CASSPLGIGGLKGYTF. CDR3 DNA sequence: TGCGCCAGCAGCCCCCTCGGGATCGGGGGGCTGAAGGGCTACACCTTC.

This clonotype was seen just once. Possible read error: a much larger clone is one base away. The CDR3 here is CTDGTSGAYNEQFF. CDR3 DNA sequence: TGTACCGACGGAACTAGCGGTGCCTACAATGAGCAGTTCTTC. The chain couples TRBV12-3 or TRBV12-4 to TRBJ2-1; 8 bases fit TRBD2. The CDR3 is 14 amino acids.

This clonotype was counted many times. The chain recombines TRBV10-3 with TRBJ2-3, with D perhaps matching TRBD2 (6 bases). Trimming shortened V by 8 bases and J by 4 bases, and 22 bases separated the two germline ends. The CDR3 consists of 16 residues. Germline V gives CDR1 ENHRY, CDR2 SYGVKD. The CDR3 spells CAIAQERGNGADTQYF. CDR3 in DNA: TGTGCCATCGCTCAAGAGCGCGGGAACGGTGCAGATACGCAGTATTTT.

This clonotype was seen many times. The V call is TRBV25-1, the J call TRBJ1-2, with D unclear. CDR1 and CDR2 (germline): MGHDK, SYGVNS. Between the trimmed V and J ends, which lost 2 bases and 5 bases, there was a span of 9 bases. This CDR3 has 13 amino acids. For the CDR3, the DNA is TGTGCCAGCAGTGAACAGCTAGGGTATGGCTACACCTTC. It is translated as CASSEQLGYGYTF.

There are many counts of this clonotype. The rearrangement joins TRBV28 to TRBJ1-5; weak D call: TRBD1 (6 bases). The CDR3 is made up of 16 amino acids. Trimming took off 6 bases at V and 0 bases at J, with 15 bases between the two ends. In germline, CDR1 is MDHEN, CDR2 SYDVKM. CDR3 loop: CASSQSGHPSNQPQHF. The CDR3 region has the DNA TGTGCCAGCAGCCAATCGGGACATCCTAGCAATCAGCCCCAGCATTTT.

This clonotype was seen at least ten times. The genes are TRBV7-2 and TRBJ2-1, with a possible D match to TRBD2 (6 bases). Germline-derived CDR1 and CDR2 are SGHTA and FQGNSA. The CDR3 loop spans 15 amino acids. V was pared by 5 bases and J by 7 bases, with 18 bases between. Here the CDR3 DNA reads TGTGCCAGCAGCCTATCCTCCGGGACTTTTAATGAGCAGTTCTTC. This gives the protein CASSLSSGTFNEQFF.

This clonotype was counted at least ten times. The rearrangement links TRBV5-1 to TRBJ2-1, with unresolved D. CDR3 length: 17 residues. Germline values: CDR1 SGHRS, CDR2 YFSETQ. V lost 0 bases, J lost 8 bases, and 21 bases lay in between. CDR3 nucleotides: TGCGCCAGCAGCTTGGCCATAATAGGGAAGGAGTCCTATGAGCAGTTCTTC. The encoded protein is CASSLAIIGKESYEQFF.

This clonotype appeared many times. This chain uses TRBV7-2 with TRBJ1-5; no firm D call. V was trimmed by 5 bases and J by 3 bases, leaving 11 bases between them. CDR1 is SGHTA, CDR2 FQGNSA, per germline. The CDR3 spans 14 residues. The CDR3 DNA is TGTGCCAGCAGCCCCGGCTTCTTCAATCAGCCCCAGCATTTT. This sequence encodes CASSPGFFNQPQHF.

This chain uses TRBV2 with TRBJ1-5; D gene uncertain. This CDR3 is built from 14 residues. V lost 1 base and J 3 bases, leaving 7 bases between the germline ends. Germline lookup yields CDR1 SNHLY and CDR2 FYNNEI. The CDR3 DNA reads TGTGCCAGCAGTGAAGACCGATCCAATCAGCCCCAGCATTTT. This gives the protein CASSEDRSNQPQHF.

This clonotype was recorded at least ten times. V gene TRBV6-1 combines with J gene TRBJ2-3; D could derive from TRBD1 or TRBD2 (5 bases each). CDR3 length: 15 amino acids. The V gene's germline CDR1 is MNHNS and CDR2 SASEGT. Trimming removed 7 bases from V and 0 bases from J, with 14 bases in between. The CDR3 coding sequence is TGTGCCAGCACCACCGGGGCAGAAAGCACAGATACGCAGTATTTT. Protein: CASTTGAESTDTQYF.

This clonotype was counted at least ten times. The CDR3 bases are TGCAGTGCTAGAGTGGGGGGCGATACTTACGAGCAGTACTTC. Protein: CSARVGGDTYEQYF. The chain combines TRBV20-1 with TRBJ2-7; perhaps D is TRBD1 or TRBD2 (6 bases each). The CDR3 runs 14 residues. V shed 1 base and J shed 4 bases, with 14 bases lying between them. Germline loops: CDR1 DFQATT, CDR2 SNEGSKA (reference sequence).

This clonotype was counted many times. The chain employs TRBV20-1 and TRBJ2-5; the D gene is possibly TRBD2 (5 bases). This CDR3 has 13 amino acids. V was trimmed by 6 bases and J by 0 bases, leaving 11 bases between them. Germline V gives CDR1 DFQATT, CDR2 SNEGSKA (reference sequence). The CDR3 sequence: CSASAGNQETQYF. The CDR3 nucleotides read TGCAGTGCCTCAGCCGGGAACCAAGAGACCCAGTACTTC.

This clonotype was recorded at least ten times. The rearrangement joins TRBV7-3 to TRBJ2-1; 7 bases agree with TRBD1. The CDR3 has 17 amino acids. J lost 8 bases, V lost 5 bases, and 18 bases had no gene match. Germline CDR1 SGHTA, CDR2 FQGTGA. In nucleotides, the CDR3 is TGTGCCAGCAGCCAAAACAGCTACCACGCAGGGGGTTATGAGCAGTTCTTC. This gives the protein CASSQNSYHAGGYEQFF.

In this sample, this clonotype turned up a few times. This chain links TRBV5-1 with TRBJ2-2, with 10 bases lining up with TRBD1. CDR1 SGHRS and CDR2 YFSETQ come from the germline V gene. V shed 0 bases, J shed 7 bases, and the junction held 3 bases outside the gene matches. This CDR3 contains 15 residues. CDR3 bases: TGCGCCAGCAGCTTGGGACAGGGGGCGGACGGGGAGCTGTTTTTT. Its protein product is CASSLGQGADGELFF.

The chain employs TRBV3-1 and TRBJ2-3; 11 nucleotides agree with TRBD2. The CDR3 sequence is 17 residues long. Germline loops: CDR1 LGHDT, CDR2 YNNKEL (reference sequence). The J segment lost 2 bases and the V segment lost 0 bases, leaving 4 bases of the junction unmatched. The CDR3 is CASSQDPLAGATDTQYF. The CDR3 DNA reads TGTGCCAGCAGCCAAGACCCACTAGCGGGGGCCACAGATACGCAGTATTTT.

This clonotype has a count of ten or more. The chain joins TRBV6-1 to TRBJ2-2, with 7 positions matching TRBD2. The germline V gene has CDR1 MNHNS and CDR2 SASEGT. The CDR3 has 15 amino acids. Losses at the gene ends were 6 bases for V and 4 bases for J; bases not matched to a gene: 8. The CDR3 is CASRSVGEGTGELFF. The CDR3 nucleotides read TGTGCCAGCAGATCTGTGGGGGAGGGCACCGGGGAGCTGTTTTTT.